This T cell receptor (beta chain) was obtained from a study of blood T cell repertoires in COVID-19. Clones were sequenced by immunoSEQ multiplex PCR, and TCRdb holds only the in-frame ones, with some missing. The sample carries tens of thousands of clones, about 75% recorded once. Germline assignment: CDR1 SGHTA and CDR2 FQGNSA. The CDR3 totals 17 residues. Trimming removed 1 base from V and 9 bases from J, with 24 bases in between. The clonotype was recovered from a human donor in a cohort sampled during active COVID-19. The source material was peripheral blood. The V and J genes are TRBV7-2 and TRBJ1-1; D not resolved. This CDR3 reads CASSLGPGEGPQAKAFF. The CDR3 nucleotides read TGTGCCAGCAGCTTAGGGCCCGGGGAGGGTCCCCAAGCCAAAGCTTTCTTT.